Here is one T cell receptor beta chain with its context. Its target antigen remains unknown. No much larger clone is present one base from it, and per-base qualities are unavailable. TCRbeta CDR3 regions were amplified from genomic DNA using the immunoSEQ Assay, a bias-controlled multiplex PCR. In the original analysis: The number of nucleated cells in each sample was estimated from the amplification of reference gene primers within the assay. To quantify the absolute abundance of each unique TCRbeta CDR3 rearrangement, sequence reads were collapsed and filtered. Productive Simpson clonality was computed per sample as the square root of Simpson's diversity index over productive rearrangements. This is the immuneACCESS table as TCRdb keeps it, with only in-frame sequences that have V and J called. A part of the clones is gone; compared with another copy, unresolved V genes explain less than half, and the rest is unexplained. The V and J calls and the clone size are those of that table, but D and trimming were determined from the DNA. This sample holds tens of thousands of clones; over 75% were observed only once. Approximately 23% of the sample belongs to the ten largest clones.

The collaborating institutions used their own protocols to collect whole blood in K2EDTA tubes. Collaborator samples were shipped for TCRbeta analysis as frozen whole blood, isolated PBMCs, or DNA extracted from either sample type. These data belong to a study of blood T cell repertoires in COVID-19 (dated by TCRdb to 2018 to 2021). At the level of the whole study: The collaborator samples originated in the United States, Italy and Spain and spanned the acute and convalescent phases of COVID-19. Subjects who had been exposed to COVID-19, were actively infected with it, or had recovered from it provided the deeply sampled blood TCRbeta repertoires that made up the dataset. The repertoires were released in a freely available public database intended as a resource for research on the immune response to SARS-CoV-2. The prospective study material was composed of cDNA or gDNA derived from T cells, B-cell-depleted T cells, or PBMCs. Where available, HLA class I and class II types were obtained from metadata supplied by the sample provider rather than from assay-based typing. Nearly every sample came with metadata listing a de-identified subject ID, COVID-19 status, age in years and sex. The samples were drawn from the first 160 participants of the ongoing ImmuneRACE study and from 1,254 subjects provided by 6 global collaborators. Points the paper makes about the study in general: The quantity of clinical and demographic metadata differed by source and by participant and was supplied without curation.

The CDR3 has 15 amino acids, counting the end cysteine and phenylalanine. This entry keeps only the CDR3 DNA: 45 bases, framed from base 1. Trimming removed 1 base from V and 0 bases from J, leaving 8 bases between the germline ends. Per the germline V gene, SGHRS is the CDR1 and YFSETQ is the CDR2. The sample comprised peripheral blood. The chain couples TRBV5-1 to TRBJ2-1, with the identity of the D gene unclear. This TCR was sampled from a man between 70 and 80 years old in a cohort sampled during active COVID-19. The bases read TGCGCCAGCAGCTTGACCGTCAGCTCCTACAATGAGCAGTTCTTC. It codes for CASSLTVSSYNEQFF.